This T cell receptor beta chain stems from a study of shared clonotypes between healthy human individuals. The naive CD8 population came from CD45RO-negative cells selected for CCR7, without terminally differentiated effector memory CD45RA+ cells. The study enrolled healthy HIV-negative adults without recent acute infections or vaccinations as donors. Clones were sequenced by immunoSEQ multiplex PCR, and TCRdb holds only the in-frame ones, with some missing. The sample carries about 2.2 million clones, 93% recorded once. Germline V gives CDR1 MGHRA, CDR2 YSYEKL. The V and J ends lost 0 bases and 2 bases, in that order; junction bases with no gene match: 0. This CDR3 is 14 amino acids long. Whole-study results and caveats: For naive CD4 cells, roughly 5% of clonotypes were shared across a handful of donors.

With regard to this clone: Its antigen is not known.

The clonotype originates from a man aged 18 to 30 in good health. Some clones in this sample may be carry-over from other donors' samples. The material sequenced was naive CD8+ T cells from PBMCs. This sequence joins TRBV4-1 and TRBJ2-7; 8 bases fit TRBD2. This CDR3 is CASSQERGAYEQYF. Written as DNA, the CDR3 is TGCGCCAGCAGCCAAGAGCGGGGGGCCTACGAGCAGTACTTC.